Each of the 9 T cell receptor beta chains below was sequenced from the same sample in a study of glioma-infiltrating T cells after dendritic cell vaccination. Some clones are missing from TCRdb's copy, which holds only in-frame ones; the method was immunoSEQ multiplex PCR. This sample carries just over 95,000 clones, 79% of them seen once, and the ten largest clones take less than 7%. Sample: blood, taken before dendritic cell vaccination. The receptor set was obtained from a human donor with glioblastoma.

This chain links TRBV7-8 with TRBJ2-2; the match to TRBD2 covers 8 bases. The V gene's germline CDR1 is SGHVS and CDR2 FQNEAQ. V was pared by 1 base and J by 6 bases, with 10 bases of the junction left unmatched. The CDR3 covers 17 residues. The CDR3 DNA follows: TGTGCCAGCAGCTTAGGTATCAGCGGGAGCTTCCCCGGGGAGCTGTTTTTT. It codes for CASSLGISGSFPGELFF.

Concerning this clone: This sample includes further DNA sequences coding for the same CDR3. CDR3 residues: CASSYSSLNTEAFF. The CDR3 nucleotides read TGTGCCAGCAGTTACTCCTCTCTGAACACTGAAGCTTTCTTT. The V call is TRBV6-5, the J call TRBJ1-1; D is unclear. V lost 0 bases, J lost 0 bases, and 5 bases lay in between. This CDR3 is 14 amino acids long. The germline V gene has CDR1 MNHEY and CDR2 SVGAGI.

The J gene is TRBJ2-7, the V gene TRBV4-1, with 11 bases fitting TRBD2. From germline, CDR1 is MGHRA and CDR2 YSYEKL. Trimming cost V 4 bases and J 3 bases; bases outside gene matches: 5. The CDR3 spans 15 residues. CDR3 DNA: TGCGCCAGCAGCCTTCTAGCGGGAGGCCGCTACGAGCAGTACTTC. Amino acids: CASSLLAGGRYEQYF.

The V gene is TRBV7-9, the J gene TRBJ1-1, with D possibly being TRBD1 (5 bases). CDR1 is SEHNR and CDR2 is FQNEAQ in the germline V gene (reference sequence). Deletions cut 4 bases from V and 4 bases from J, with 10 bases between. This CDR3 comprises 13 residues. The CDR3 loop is CASSSIGGTEAFF. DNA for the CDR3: TGTGCCAGCAGCTCAATCGGGGGCACTGAAGCTTTCTTT. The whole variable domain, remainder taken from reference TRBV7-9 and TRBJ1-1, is DTGVSQNPRHKITKRGQNVTFRCDPISEHNRLYWYRQTLGQGPEFLTYFQNEAQLEKSRLLSDRFSAERPKGSFSTLEIQRTEQGDSAMYLCASSSIGGTEAFFGQGTRLTVV.

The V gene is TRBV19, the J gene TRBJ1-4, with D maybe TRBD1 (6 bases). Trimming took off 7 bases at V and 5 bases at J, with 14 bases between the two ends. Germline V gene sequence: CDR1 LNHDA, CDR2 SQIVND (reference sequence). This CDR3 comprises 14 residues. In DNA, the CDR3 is TGTGCCAGTACGAGGGGGGGGCTAAATGAAAAACTGTTTTTT. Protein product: CASTRGGLNEKLFF.

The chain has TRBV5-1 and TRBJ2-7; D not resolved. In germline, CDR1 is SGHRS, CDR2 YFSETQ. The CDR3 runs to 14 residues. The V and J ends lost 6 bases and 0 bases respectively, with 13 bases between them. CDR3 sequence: CASNLQPGSYEQYF. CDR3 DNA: TGCGCCAGCAATTTACAGCCAGGCTCCTACGAGCAGTACTTC. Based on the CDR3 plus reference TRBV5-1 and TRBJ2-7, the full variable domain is KAGVTQTPRYLIKTRGQQVTLSCSPISGHRSVSWYQQTPGQGLQFLFEYFSETQRNKGNFPGRFSGRQFSNSRSEMNVSTLELGDSALYLCASNLQPGSYEQYFGPGTRLTVT.

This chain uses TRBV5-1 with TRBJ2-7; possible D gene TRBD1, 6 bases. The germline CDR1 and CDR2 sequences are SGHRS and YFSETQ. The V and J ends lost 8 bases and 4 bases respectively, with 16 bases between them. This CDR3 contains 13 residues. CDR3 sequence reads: CASTQGYGYEQYF. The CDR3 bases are TGCGCCAGTACCCAGGGGTATGGATACGAGCAGTACTTC.

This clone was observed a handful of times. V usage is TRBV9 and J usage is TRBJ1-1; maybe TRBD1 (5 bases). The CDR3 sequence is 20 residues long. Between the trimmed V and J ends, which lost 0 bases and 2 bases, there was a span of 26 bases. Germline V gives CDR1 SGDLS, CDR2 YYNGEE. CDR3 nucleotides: TGTGCCAGCAGCGTAGGCCCCTACTCGGGGGAGGTGTGGGAAAACACTGAAGCTTTCTTT. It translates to CASSVGPYSGEVWENTEAFF.

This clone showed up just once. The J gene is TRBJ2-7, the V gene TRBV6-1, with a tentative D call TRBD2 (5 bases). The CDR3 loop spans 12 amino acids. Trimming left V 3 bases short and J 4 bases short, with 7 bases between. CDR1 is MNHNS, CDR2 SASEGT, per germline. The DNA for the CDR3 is TGTGCCAGCAGTGAGCGACTATACGAGCAGTACTTC. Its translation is CASSERLYEQYF.